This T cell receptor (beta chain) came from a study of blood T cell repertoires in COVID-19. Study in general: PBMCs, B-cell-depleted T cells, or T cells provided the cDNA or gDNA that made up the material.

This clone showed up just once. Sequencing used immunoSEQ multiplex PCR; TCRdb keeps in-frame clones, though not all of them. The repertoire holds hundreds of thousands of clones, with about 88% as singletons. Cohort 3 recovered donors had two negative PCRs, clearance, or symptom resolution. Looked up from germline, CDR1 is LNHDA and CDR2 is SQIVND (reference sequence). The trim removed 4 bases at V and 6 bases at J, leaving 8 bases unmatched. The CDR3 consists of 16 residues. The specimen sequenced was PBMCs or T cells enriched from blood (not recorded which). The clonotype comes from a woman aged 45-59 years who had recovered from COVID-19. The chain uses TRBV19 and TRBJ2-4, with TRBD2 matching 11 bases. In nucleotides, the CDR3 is TGTGCCAGTAGTACCCCGACTAGCGGGAACCTAAACATTCAGTACTTC. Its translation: CASSTPTSGNLNIQYF.